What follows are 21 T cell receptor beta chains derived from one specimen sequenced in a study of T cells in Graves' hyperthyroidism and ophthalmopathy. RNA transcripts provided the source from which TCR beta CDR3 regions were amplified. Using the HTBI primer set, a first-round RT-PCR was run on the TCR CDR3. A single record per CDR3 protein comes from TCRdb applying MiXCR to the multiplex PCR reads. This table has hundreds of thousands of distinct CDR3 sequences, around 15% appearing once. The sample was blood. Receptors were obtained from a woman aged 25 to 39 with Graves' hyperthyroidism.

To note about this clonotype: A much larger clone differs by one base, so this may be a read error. As DNA, the CDR3 is TGTGCCTGGAGTGGGATTAAGGCCGAAGCTCTCTTT. It specifies CAWSGIKAEALF. V is TRBV30 and J is TRBJ1-1; D gene uncertain. This CDR3 comprises 12 residues. The germline gives CDR1 GTSNPN, CDR2 SVGIG (reference sequence).

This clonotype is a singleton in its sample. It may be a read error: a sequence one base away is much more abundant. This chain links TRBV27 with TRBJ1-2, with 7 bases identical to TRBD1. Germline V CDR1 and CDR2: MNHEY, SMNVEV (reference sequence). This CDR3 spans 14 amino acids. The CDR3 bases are TGTGACAGCAGTCCGACAGGGTATGGCTATGGCTACACCTTC. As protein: CDSSPTGYGYGYTF.

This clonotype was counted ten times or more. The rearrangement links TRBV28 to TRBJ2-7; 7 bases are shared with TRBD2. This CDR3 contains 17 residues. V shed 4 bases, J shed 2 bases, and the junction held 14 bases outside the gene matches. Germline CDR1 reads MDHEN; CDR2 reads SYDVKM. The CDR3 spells CASSSYGLGEITYEQYF. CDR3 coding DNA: TGTGCCAGCAGTTCGTACGGACTAGGGGAAATCACCTACGAGCAGTACTTC.

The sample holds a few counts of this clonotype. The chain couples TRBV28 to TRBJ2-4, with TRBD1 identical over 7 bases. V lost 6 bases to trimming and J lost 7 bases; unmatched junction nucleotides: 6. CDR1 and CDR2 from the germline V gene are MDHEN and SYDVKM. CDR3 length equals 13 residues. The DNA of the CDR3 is TGTGCCAGCAGCCTCGACAGGGTGAACATTCAGTACTTC. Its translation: CASSLDRVNIQYF.

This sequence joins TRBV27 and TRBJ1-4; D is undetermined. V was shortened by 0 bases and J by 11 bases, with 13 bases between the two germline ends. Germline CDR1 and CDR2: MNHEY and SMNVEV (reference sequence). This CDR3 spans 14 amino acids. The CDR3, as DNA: TGTGCCAGCAGTTTATCGGGGTCACGAGGGAAACTGTTTTTT. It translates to CASSLSGSRGKLFF.

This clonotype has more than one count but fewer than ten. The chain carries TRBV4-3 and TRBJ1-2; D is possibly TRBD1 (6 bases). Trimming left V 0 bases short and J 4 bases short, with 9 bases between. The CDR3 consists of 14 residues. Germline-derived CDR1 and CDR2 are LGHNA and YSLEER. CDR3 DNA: TGCGCCAGCAGCCAAGATACCAGGGGCTATGGCTACACCTTC. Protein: CASSQDTRGYGYTF.

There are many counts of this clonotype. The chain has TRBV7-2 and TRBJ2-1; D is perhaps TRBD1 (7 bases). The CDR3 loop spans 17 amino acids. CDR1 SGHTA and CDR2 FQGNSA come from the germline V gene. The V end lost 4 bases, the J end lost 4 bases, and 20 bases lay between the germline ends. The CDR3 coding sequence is TGTGCCAGCAGCTCCCAGGCGGGGCAGGGGGGTTACAATGAGCAGTTCTTC. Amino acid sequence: CASSSQAGQGGYNEQFF.

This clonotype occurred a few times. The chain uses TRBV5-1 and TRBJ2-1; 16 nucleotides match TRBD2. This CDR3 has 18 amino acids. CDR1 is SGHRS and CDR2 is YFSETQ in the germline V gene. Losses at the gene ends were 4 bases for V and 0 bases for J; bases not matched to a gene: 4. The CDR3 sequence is CASSPGLAGGSSYNEQFF. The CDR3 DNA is TGCGCCAGCAGCCCGGGACTAGCGGGAGGGAGCTCCTACAATGAGCAGTTCTTC.

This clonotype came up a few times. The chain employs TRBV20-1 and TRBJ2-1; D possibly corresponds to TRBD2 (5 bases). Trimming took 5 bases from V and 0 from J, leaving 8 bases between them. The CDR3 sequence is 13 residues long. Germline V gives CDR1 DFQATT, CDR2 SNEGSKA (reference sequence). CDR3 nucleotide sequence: TGCAGTGCTCGGACTTTCTCCTACAATGAGCAGTTCTTC. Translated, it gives CSARTFSYNEQFF.

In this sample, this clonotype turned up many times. The CDR3 coding sequence is TGTGCCTGGAGTGCCCCGGGACAGCCGTCAAACTATGGCTACACCTTC. It yields the protein CAWSAPGQPSNYGYTF. This chain connects TRBV30 to TRBJ1-2, with TRBD1 identical over 7 bases. This CDR3 contains 16 residues. V shed 1 base and J 2 bases; nucleotides not matched to a gene: 10. Germline V CDR1 and CDR2: GTSNPN, SVGIG (reference sequence). Combining the CDR3 with reference TRBV30 and TRBJ1-2 gives the whole variable domain SQTIHQWPATLVQPVGSPLSLECTVEGTSNPNLYWYRQAAGRGLQLLFYSVGIGQISSEVPQNLSASRPQDRQFILSSKKLLLSDSGFYLCAWSAPGQPSNYGYTFGSGTRLTVV.

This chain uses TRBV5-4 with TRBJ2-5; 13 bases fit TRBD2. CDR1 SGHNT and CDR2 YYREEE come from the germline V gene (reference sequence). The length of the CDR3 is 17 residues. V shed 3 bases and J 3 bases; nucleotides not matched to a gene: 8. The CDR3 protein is CASSWGTSGMTKETQYF. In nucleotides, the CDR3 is TGTGCCAGCAGCTGGGGGACTAGCGGGATGACAAAAGAGACCCAGTACTTC.

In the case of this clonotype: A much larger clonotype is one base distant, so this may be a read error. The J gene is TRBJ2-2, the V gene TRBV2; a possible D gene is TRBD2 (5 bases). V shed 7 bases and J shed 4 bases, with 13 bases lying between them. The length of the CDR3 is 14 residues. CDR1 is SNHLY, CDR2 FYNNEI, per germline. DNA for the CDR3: TGTGCCAGCAAGCTGAGGGAGTCCACCGGGGAGCTGTTTTTT. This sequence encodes CASKLRESTGELFF.

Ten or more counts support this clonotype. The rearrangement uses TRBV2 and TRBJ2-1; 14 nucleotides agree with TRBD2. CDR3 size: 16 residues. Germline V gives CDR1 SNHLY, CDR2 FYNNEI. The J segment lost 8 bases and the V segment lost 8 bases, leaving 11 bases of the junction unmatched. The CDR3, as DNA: TGTGCCAGCGGGTCCGGGACTAGCGGGAGTGTTGATGAGCAGTTCTTC. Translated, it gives CASGSGTSGSVDEQFF. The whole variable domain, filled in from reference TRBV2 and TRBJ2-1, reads EPEVTQTPSHQVTQMGQEVILRCVPISNHLYFYWYRQILGQKVEFLVSFYNNEISEKSEIFDDQFSVERPDGSNFTLKIRSTKLEDSAMYFCASGSGTSGSVDEQFFGPGTRLTVL.

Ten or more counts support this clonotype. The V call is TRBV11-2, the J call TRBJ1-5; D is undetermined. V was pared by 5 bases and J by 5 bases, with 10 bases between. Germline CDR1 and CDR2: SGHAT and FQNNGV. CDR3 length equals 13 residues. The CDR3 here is CASSISLDQPQHF. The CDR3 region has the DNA TGTGCCAGCAGCATCAGCCTCGATCAGCCCCAGCATTTT.

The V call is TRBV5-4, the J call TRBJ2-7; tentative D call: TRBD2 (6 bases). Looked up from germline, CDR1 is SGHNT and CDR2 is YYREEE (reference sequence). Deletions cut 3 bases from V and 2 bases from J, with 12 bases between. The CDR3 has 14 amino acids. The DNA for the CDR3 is TGTGCCAGCAGCTCGGGACTGATAACCTACGAGCAGTACTTC. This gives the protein CASSSGLITYEQYF.

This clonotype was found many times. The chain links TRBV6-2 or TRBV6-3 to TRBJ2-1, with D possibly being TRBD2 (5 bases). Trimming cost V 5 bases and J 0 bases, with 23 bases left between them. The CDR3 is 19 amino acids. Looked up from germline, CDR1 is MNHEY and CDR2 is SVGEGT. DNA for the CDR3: TGTGCCAGCAGTACCCGAGGGATCGAGCGGAGAAGCTCCTACAATGAGCAGTTCTTC. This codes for CASSTRGIERRSSYNEQFF.

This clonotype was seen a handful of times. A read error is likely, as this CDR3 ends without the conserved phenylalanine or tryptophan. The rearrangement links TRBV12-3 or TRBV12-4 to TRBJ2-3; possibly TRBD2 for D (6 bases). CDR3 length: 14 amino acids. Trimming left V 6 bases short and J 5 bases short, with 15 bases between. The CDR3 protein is CASRTLEEGDTQYL. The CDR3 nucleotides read TGTGCCAGCAGAACCCTAGAGGAGGGAGATACGCAGTATCTT.

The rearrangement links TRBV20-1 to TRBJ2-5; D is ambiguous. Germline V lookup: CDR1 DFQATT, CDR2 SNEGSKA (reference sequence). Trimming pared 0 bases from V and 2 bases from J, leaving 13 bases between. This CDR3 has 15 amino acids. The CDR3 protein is CSARDRVRPQETQYF. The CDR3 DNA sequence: TGCAGTGCTAGAGATCGGGTCCGCCCTCAAGAGACCCAGTACTTC.

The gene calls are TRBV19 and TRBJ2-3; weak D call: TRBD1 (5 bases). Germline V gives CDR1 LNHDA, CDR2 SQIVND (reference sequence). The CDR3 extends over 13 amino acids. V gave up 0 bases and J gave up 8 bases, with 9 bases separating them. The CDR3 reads CASSIEGAGTQYF. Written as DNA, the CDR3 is TGTGCCAGTAGTATAGAAGGGGCAGGTACGCAGTATTTT.

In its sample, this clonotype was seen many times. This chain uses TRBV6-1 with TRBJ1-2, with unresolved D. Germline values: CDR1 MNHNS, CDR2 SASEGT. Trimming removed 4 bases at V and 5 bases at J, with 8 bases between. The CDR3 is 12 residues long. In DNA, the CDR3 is TGTGCCAGCAGTGTCTCAGGTTATGGCTACACCTTC. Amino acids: CASSVSGYGYTF.

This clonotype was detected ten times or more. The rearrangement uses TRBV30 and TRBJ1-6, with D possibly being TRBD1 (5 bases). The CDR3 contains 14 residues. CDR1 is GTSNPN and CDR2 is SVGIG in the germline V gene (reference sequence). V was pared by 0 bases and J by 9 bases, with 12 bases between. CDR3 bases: TGTGCCTGGAGTGTACCAGGGAGTATTTCACCCCTCCACTTT. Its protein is CAWSVPGSISPLHF.